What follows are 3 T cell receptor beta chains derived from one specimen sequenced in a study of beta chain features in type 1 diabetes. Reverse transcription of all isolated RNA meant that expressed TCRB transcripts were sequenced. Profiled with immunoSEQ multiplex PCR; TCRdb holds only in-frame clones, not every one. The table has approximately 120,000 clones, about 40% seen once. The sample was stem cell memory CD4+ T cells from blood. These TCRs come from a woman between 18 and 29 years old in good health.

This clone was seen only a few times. The DNA of the CDR3 is TGTGCCAGCAGCGCCGGCCAGGGTGAGCAGTTCTTC. Its translation: CASSAGQGEQFF. J is TRBJ2-1 and V is TRBV7-9; D might be TRBD1 (5 bases). V gave up 5 bases and J gave up 9 bases, with 11 bases separating them. This CDR3 spans 12 amino acids. Germline V gene data show CDR1 as SEHNR and CDR2 as FQNEAQ (reference sequence).

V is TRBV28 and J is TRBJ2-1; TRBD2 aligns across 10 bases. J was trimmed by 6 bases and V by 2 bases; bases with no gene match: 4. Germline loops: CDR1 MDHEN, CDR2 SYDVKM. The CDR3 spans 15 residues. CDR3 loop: CASSLVSGRSNEQFF. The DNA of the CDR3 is TGTGCCAGCAGTTTAGTTAGCGGGAGGTCCAATGAGCAGTTCTTC.

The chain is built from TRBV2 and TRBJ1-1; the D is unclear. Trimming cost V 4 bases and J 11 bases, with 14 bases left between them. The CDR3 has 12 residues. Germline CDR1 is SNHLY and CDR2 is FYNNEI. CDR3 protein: CASSVSGWEAFF. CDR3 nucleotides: TGTGCCAGCAGTGTCAGTGGGTGGGAGGCTTTCTTT.